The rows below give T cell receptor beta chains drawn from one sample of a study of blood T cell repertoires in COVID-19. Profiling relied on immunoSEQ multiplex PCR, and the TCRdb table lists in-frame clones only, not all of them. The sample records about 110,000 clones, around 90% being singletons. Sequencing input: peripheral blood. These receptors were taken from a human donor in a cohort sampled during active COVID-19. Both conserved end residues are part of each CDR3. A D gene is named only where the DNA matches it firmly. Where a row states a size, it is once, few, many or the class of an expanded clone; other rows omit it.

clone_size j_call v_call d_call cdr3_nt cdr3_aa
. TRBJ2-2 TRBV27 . TGTGCCAGCAGTACAGGGTATGAAACCGGGGAGCTGTTTTTT CASSTGYETGELFF
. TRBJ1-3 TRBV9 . TGTGCCAGCAGCTCTCCAGGTGGAAACACCATATATTTT CASSSPGGNTIYF
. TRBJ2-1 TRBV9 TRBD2 TGTGCCAGCAGCCGAGGACTAGCGGTTACCTACAATGAGCAGTTCTTC CASSRGLAVTYNEQFF
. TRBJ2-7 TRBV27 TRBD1 TGTGCCAGCAGTGCTCGGACAGGGGGAAGCTCCTACGAGCAGTACTTC CASSARTGGSSYEQYF
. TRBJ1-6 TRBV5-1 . TGCGCCAGCAGTCCGGACTTACCTAATTCACCCCTCCACTTT CASSPDLPNSPLHF
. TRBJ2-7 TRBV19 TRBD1 TGTGCCAGTAGTATGTGGCAGGGGGCCTACGAGCAGTACTTC CASSMWQGAYEQYF
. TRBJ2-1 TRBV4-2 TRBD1 TGTGCCAGCAGCCAAGAAGCACAGGGGGGCCACAATGAGCAGTTCTTC CASSQEAQGGHNEQFF
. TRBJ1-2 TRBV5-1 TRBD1 TGCGCCAGCAGCTTGACAGGGGGGTGGAACTATGGCTACACCTTC CASSLTGGWNYGYTF
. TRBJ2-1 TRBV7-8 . TGTGCCAGCAGCTTGACAGGACAAGTGGGCTACAATGAGCAGTTCTTC CASSLTGQVGYNEQFF
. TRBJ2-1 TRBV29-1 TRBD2 TGCAGCGTTGTAGGGGCGGGAGGGCCGAGGAATGAGCAGTTCTTC CSVVGAGGPRNEQFF
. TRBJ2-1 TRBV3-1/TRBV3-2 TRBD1 TGTGCCAGCAGCCTGGGACAGGGGGGATACAATGAGCAGTTCTTC CASSLGQGGYNEQFF
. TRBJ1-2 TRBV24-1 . TGTGCCACCAGTGAAATGGGAGGGGCTGAAGGCTACACCTTC CATSEMGGAEGYTF
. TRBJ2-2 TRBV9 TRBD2 TGTGCCAGCACTAGCGGGAACACGAACACCGGGGAGCTGTTTTTT CASTSGNTNTGELFF
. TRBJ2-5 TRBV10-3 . TGTGCCATCAGTGAGTCTGGAGGTCTCGAGACCCAGTACTTC CAISESGGLETQYF
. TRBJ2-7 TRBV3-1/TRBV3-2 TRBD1 TGTGCCAGCAGCCACGCTTTGGCCCGATCGGACAGGGGGTCTCACGAGCAGTACTTC CASSHALARSDRGSHEQYF
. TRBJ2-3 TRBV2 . TGTGCCAGCAGGGAGGATGGGCTTAGCACAGATACGCAGTATTTT CASREDGLSTDTQYF
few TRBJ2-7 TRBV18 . TGTGCCAGCTCACCCCGCGTTCAGGATCCCTACGAGCAGTACTTC CASSPRVQDPYEQYF
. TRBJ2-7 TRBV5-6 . TGTGCCAGCAGCCTAGGACATTTGGGGGCGCGGAACGAGCAGTACTTC CASSLGHLGARNEQYF
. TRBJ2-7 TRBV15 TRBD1 TGTGCCACCAGCAGAGTAGGGGACAGGGGCGAGCAGTACTTC CATSRVGDRGEQYF
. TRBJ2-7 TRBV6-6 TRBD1 TGTGCCAGCAGCTCGGGACAGACTCTCTCCTACGAGCAGTACTTC CASSSGQTLSYEQYF
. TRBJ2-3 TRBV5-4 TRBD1 TGTGCCAGCAGCTTGAGTACAGGGGGCGCGTCATATACGCAGTATTTT CASSLSTGGASYTQYF
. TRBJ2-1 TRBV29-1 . TGCAGCGCCACTAGGGAGGCCTCCTACAATGAGCAGTTCTTC CSATREASYNEQFF
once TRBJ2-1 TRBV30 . TGTGCCTGGAGTTACGGGGATGAGCAGTTCTTC CAWSYGDEQFF
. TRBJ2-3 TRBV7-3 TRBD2 TGTGCCAGCAGCTTAACAAGCGGGGGGGCGGTGGATACGCAGTATTTT CASSLTSGGAVDTQYF
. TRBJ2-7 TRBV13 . TGTGCCAGCAGCGAACTAGCAGCCTCCTACGAGCAGTACTTC CASSELAASYEQYF
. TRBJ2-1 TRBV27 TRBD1 TGTGCCAGCAGTTGGTGGGACAGGGTGAACGATGAGCAGTTCTTC CASSWWDRVNDEQFF
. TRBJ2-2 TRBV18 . TGTGCCAGCTCACCAGGAGACTACCTCACCGGGGAGCTGTTTTTT CASSPGDYLTGELFF
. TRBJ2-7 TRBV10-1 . TGCGCCAGGAGTCGAGTCAGCGGCCGGCACGAGCAGTACTTC CARSRVSGRHEQYF
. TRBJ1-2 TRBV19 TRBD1 TGTGCCAGTAGTGGACCGGGACAGAAAACTTTGAATGGCTACACCTTC CASSGPGQKTLNGYTF
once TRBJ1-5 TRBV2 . TGTGCCAGCAAGGGGGACAGCAATCAGCCCCAGCATTTT CASKGDSNQPQHF
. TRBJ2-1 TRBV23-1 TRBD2 TGCGCCAGCAGAAGGACTAGTCGTTTAGTTGAGCAGTTCTTC CASRRTSRLVEQFF
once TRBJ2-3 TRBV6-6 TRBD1 TGTGCCAGCAGTTACCGTAGGGACAGGGGGACAGATACGCAGTATTTT CASSYRRDRGTDTQYF
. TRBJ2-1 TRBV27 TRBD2 TGTGCCAGCAGTTTACTAGCGGGGGGGCTAAATGAGCAGTTCTTC CASSLLAGGLNEQFF
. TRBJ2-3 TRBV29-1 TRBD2 TGCAGCGTTCGGGGCGGGGTAGCGGGTAGCACAGATACGCAGTATTTT CSVRGGVAGSTDTQYF
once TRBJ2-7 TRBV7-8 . TGTGCCAGCAACACCCCGTCGGGGGTCGAGCAGTACTTC CASNTPSGVEQYF
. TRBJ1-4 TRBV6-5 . TGTGCCAGCAGTTACTCGAGGCGTAATGAAAAACTGTTTTTT CASSYSRRNEKLFF
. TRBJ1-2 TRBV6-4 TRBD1 TGTGCCAGCAGTGGCGGACAGGGAATCAACTATGGCTACACCTTC CASSGGQGINYGYTF
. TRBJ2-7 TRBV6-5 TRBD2 TGTGCCAGCAGTTACAGTAGCGGGAGACCCTACGAGCAGTACTTC CASSYSSGRPYEQYF
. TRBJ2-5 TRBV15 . TGTGCCACCAGCAGAGATACAAGTTACCAAGAGACCCAGTACTTC CATSRDTSYQETQYF
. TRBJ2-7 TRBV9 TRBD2 TGTGCCAGCAGCGAGGGACTAGCGGGAGGGCCGGAATACGAGCAGTACTTC CASSEGLAGGPEYEQYF
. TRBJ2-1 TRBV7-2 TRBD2 TGTGCCAGCAGCCCCCCGGGGACTAGCGGGAGTTTTAGGAAGCAGTTCTTC CASSPPGTSGSFRKQFF
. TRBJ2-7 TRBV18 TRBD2 TGTGCCAGCTCCTTCCCGGGGAGGGCCTACGAGCAGTACTTC CASSFPGRAYEQYF
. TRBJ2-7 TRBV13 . TGTGCCAGCAGCCCCCCGTATCTCTACGAGCAGTACTTC CASSPPYLYEQYF
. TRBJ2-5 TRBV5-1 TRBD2 TGCGCCAGCAGCTTGCTCCTAGCGGGGGAGCCCCCGGAGACCCAGTACTTC CASSLLLAGEPPETQYF
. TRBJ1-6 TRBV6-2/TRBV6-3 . TGTGCCAGCAGCACACTAGGAGACCTCTTTTCACCCCTCCACTTT CASSTLGDLFSPLHF